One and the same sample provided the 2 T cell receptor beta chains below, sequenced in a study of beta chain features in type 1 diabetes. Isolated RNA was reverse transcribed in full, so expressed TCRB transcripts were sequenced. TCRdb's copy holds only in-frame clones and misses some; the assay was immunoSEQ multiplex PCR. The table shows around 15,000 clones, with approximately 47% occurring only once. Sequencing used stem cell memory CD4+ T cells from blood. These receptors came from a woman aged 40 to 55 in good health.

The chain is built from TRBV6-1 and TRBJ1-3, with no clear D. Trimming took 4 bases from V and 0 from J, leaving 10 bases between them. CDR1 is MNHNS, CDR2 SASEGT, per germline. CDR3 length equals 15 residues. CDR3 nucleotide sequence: TGTGCCAGCAGTGCCGCGGATCGCTCTGGAAACACCATATATTTT. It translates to CASSAADRSGNTIYF.

This CDR3 is CASSPRRAGVHNEQFF. In nucleotides, the CDR3 is TGTGCCAGCTCACCACGCAGGGCGGGGGTCCACAATGAGCAGTTCTTC. The chain uses TRBV18 and TRBJ2-1, with 7 bases matching TRBD2. Looked up from germline, CDR1 is KGHSH and CDR2 is LQKENI. CDR3 length: 16 residues. With 1 base clipped from V and 5 bases from J, the junction kept 8 bases outside the gene matches. The full variable domain, rest sourced from reference TRBV18 and TRBJ2-1, is NAGVMQNPRHLVRRRGQEARLRCSPMKGHSHVYWYRQLPEEGLKFMVYLQKENIIDESGMPKERFSAEFPKEGPSILRIQQVVRGDSAAYFCASSPRRAGVHNEQFFGPGTRLTVL.